These T cell receptor beta chains were read from a single sample in a study of human T cells and chemical hapten exposure. TCRdb reprocessed the RACE reads with MiXCR, giving one entry per CDR3 protein. This table holds approximately 82,000 distinct CDR3 sequences, 10% to 15% found once. The starting material was whole blood, obtained in connection with sensitization to the hapten diphenylcyclopropenone (DPC). All receptors come from a woman aged 60-70 years with alopecia areata. Some clones in this sample may be carry-over from other donors' samples. Both conserved end residues are trimmed from each CDR3. Fields, in order: V gene, clone size, CDR3 protein. Expanded clones get a size class; other rows say once, few or many, or leave the size out.

>TRBV12-3/TRBV12-4|few
ASSLGWRKTDTQY
>TRBV5-1|few
ASSQDRGGTDTQY
>TRBV13|many
ASSLLWQELNTGELF
>TRBV20-1|-
SAPPSSRSLAGSEQF
>TRBV14|few
ASSRPGQGPSNEQF
>TRBV30|many
AWRDSRYEQY
>TRBV5-1|few
ASSPQGMNTEAF
>TRBV18|few
ASSGREAYTEAF
>TRBV5-4|many
ASSSEGALNTEAF
>TRBV7-3|-
ASSRAGGNSDTQY
>TRBV5-4|many
ASSLVDGGADTQY
>TRBV19|-
ASTENRNYGYT
>TRBV11-1|-
ASSPRTGANTEAF
>TRBV7-3|many
ASSLESGNTIY
>TRBV30|-
AWGDQGSPLH
>TRBV6-1|many
ASTDGGRTTDTQY
>TRBV10-3|-
AIMNRSYNEQF
>TRBV6-4|many
ASSPGQGGEQY
>TRBV5-1|many
ASSLEWTGRPYEQY
>TRBV6-2/TRBV6-3|few
ASSYRDRANTEAF
>TRBV6-2/TRBV6-3|-
ASSYSGTANQPQH
>TRBV5-1|few
ASSQGDREGEQF
>TRBV20-1|few
SAPRGGDYGYT
>TRBV5-5|-
ASSLGPGLDGYT
>TRBV6-1|few
ASSEGLVHTEAF
>TRBV4-1|many
ASSQDIGPGAGNTIY
>TRBV6-5|few
ASSYVGRDTEAF
>TRBV3-1|few
ASSQDVGGLYPQH
>TRBV20-1|few
SAAPGGEGTQY
>TRBV5-1|many
ASSTGYGNTIY
>TRBV7-3|many
ASSLGLAHEVDTQY
>TRBV6-6|many
ASRKRDRGLGNQPQH
>TRBV30|-
AWGSPGFGNTIY
>TRBV11-2|-
ASSALSQGEQY
>TRBV5-1|-
ASSWTSGSYEQY
>TRBV3-1|many
ASSQETAIIGNIQY
>TRBV5-1|few
ASSPRSRGGHNEQF
>TRBV19|once
ASSIMGTSNGYT
>TRBV13|-
ASRTTSGGAYNEQF
>TRBV2|many
ASPETLTSGGAGAEQF
>TRBV10-3|-
AISEFGQGQEAF
>TRBV20-1|few
SALAGVSYEQY
>TRBV11-3|many
ASSRVTAGVHEQF
>TRBV7-6|many
ASSLAPGQGALGEQY
>TRBV7-9|few
ASSFYGTTNTIY
>TRBV7-9|-
ASSSGTTHRKY
>TRBV7-9|-
ASSLPGSSYNSPLH
>TRBV20-1|few
SASLGGRANTEAF
>TRBV6-5|few
ASSKDRLSSYEQY
>TRBV27|few
ASSFPGQGSTDTQY
>TRBV29-1|many
SGEGDTQY